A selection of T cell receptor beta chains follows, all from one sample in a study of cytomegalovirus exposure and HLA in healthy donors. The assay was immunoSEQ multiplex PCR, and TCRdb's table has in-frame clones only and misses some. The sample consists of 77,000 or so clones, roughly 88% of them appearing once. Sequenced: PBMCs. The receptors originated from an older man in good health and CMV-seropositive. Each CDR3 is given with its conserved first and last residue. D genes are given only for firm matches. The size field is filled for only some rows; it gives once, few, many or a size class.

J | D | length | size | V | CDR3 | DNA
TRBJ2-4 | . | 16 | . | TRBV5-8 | CASSLGEATGRNIQYF | TGTGCCAGCAGCTTGGGAGAGGCGACAGGGAGGAACATTCAGTACTTC
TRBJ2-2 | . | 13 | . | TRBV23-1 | CASRVGRTGELFF | TGCGCCAGCAGGGTGGGCCGCACCGGGGAGCTGTTTTTT
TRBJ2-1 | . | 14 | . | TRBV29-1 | CSTTGEARANEQFF | TGCAGCACTACCGGGGAGGCGAGAGCCAATGAGCAGTTCTTC
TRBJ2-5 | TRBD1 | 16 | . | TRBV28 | CASSSSSGDRQGTQYF | TGTGCCAGCAGCTCCTCGTCAGGGGACAGACAAGGGACCCAGTACTTC
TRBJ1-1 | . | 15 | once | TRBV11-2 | CASSLQNQGNTEAFF | TGTGCCAGCAGCTTACAGAATCAGGGAAACACTGAAGCTTTCTTT
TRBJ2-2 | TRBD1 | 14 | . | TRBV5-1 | CASDRGQNTGELFF | TGCGCCAGCGACAGGGGCCAAAACACCGGGGAGCTGTTTTTT
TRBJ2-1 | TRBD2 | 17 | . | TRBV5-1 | CASSLGLAGGFNNEQFF | TGCGCCAGCAGCTTGGGTCTAGCGGGAGGGTTTAACAATGAGCAGTTCTTC
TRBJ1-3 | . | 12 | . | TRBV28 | CASGDSGNTIYF | TGTGCCAGCGGAGACTCTGGAAACACCATATATTTT
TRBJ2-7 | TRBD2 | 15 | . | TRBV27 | CASSSGGTVRYEQYF | TGTGCCAGCAGTTCCGGGGGGACCGTTAGGTACGAGCAGTACTTC
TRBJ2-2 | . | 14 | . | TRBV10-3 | CATATSGSTGELFF | TGTGCCACCGCAACCTCTGGGAGCACCGGGGAGCTGTTTTTT
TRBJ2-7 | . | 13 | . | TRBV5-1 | CASSGQVAYEQYF | TGCGCCAGCAGCGGGCAGGTCGCCTACGAGCAGTACTTC
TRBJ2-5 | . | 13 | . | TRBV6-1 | CASTGGGQETQYF | TGTGCCAGCACAGGGGGAGGACAAGAGACCCAGTACTTC
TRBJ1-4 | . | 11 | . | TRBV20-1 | CSAPLNEKLFF | TGCAGTGCTCCACTTAATGAAAAACTGTTTTTT
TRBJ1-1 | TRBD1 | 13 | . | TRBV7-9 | CASRTDRDTEASF | TGTGCCAGCAGGACGGACAGGGACACTGAAGCTTCCTTT
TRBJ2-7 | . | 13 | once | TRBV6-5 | CATRRSERYEQYF | TGTGCCACCCGCCGCAGTGAGCGGTACGAGCAGTACTTC
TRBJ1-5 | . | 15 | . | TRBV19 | CATRAPGRDNQPQHF | TGTGCCACGCGAGCCCCGGGGCGGGACAATCAGCCCCAGCATTTT
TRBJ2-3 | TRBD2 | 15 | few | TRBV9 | CASSVGTSGTDTQYF | TGTGCCAGCAGCGTTGGGACTAGCGGAACAGATACGCAGTATTTT
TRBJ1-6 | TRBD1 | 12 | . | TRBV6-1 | CASSEGRDRGTF | TGTGCCAGCAGTGAAGGTCGGGACAGGGGTACCTTT
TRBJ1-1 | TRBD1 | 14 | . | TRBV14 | CASSRDRVRTEAFF | TGTGCCAGCAGCCGCGACAGGGTACGGACTGAAGCTTTCTTT
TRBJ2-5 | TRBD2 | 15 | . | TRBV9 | CASSVSLAGQETQYF | TGTGCCAGCAGCGTATCGCTAGCGGGACAAGAGACCCAGTACTTC
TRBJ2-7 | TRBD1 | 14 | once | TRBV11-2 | CASSWDRGGYEQYF | TGTGCCAGCAGCTGGGACAGGGGAGGCTACGAGCAGTACTTC
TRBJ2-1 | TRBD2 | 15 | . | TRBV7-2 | CASSFRLAGGNEQFF | TGTGCCAGCAGTTTTCGACTAGCGGGGGGGAATGAGCAGTTCTTC
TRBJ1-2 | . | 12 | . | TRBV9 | CASSSPGVGYTF | TGTGCCAGCAGCTCCCCCGGGGTTGGCTACACCTTC
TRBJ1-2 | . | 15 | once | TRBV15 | CATSRSAHSNYGYTF | TGTGCCACCAGCAGGAGTGCCCACTCTAACTATGGCTACACCTTC
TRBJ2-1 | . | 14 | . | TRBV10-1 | CASSAADSYNEQFF | TGCGCCAGCAGTGCGGCGGACTCCTACAATGAGCAGTTCTTC
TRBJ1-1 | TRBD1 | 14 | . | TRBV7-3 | CASRVQGTNTEAFF | TGTGCCAGCAGGGTACAGGGGACGAACACTGAAGCTTTCTTT
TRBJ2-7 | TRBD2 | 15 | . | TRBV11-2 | CASRKSGGSIGEQYF | TGTGCCAGCAGGAAAAGCGGGGGTTCCATTGGGGAGCAGTACTTC
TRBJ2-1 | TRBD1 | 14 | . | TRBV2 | CASTSTGLSLEQFF | TGTGCCAGCACCTCGACAGGGTTGAGTCTTGAGCAGTTCTTC
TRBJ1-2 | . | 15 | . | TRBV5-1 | CASSGGDNLQGGYTF | TGCGCCAGCAGCGGTGGGGACAACCTCCAGGGGGGCTACACCTTC
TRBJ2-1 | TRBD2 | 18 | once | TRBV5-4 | CASSLPSGGGSSYNEQFF | TGTGCCAGCAGCTTACCTAGCGGGGGGGGAAGCTCCTACAATGAGCAGTTCTTC
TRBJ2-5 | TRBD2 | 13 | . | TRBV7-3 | CASSLGEGETQYF | TGTGCCAGCAGCTTGGGGGAGGGAGAGACCCAGTACTTC
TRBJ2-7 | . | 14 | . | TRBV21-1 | CASSLRREKYEQYF | TGTGCCAGCAGCCTCCGGAGGGAGAAATACGAGCAGTACTTC
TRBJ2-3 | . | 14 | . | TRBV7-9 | CASSLWGGQDTQYF | TGTGCCAGCAGCTTATGGGGGGGGCAAGATACGCAGTATTTT
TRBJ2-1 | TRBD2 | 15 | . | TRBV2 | CATTGGRASYNEQFF | TGTGCCACCACCGGCGGGAGGGCCTCCTACAATGAGCAGTTCTTC
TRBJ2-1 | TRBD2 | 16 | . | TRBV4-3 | CASSRLGLAVNNEQFF | TGCGCCAGCAGCCGCCTGGGACTAGCGGTAAACAATGAGCAGTTCTTC
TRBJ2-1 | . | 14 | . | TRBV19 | CASSIRHSYNEQFF | TGTGCCAGTAGTATAAGGCACAGCTACAATGAGCAGTTCTTC
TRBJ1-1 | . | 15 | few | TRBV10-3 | CAISRENRENTEAFF | TGTGCCATCAGTCGGGAAAACCGGGAGAACACTGAAGCTTTCTTT
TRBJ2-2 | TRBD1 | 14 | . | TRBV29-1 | CSVLDRVTPGELFF | TGCAGCGTTCTGGACAGGGTTACTCCCGGGGAGCTGTTTTTT
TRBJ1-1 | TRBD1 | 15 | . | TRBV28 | CASSFPGQGNTEAFF | TGTGCCAGCAGTTTTCCCGGACAGGGGAACACTGAAGCTTTCTTT
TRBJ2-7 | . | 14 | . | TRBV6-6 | CASSYSPWENEQYF | TGTGCCAGCAGTTACTCTCCGTGGGAGAACGAGCAGTACTTC
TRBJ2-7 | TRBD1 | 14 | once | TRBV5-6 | CASSKGQGSYEQYF | TGTGCCAGCAGTAAGGGACAGGGCTCCTACGAGCAGTACTTC
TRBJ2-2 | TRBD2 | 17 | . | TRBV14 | CASSQELAGGPRGELFF | TGTGCCAGCAGCCAAGAGCTGGCGGGAGGGCCGCGAGGGGAGCTGTTTTTT
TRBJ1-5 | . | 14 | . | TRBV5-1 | CASSLVGGGQPQHF | TGCGCCAGCAGCTTGGTCGGGGGTGGTCAGCCCCAGCATTTT
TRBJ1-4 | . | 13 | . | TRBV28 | CASSDYVGKKLFF | TGTGCCAGCAGTGACTATGTCGGGAAAAAACTGTTTTTT
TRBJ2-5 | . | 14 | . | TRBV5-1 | CASRTGGVQETQYF | TGCGCCAGCAGAACTGGAGGGGTTCAAGAGACCCAGTACTTC
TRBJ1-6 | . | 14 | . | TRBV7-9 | CASSLEGEESPLHF | TGTGCCAGCAGCTTAGAGGGGGAAGAATCACCCCTCCACTTT
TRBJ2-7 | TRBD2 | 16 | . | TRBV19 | CASSLRLAGDNYEQYF | TGTGCCAGTAGTCTTAGACTAGCGGGAGATAACTACGAGCAGTACTTC
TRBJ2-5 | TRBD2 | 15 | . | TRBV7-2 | CASSLEETSGRTQYF | TGTGCCAGCAGCTTAGAAGAGACTAGCGGGAGGACCCAGTACTTC
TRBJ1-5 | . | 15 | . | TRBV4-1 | CASSQDIRGGQPQHF | TGCGCCAGCAGCCAAGATATAAGGGGGGGTCAGCCCCAGCATTTT
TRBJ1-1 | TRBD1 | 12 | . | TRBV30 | CAWSSRDREAFF | TGTGCCTGGAGTTCCCGGGACAGAGAAGCTTTCTTT
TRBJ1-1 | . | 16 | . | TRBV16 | CASSDPGGGRSTEAFF | TGTGCCAGCAGCGATCCCGGCGGGGGGAGATCGACTGAAGCTTTCTTT
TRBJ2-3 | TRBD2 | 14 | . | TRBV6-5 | CASRLAGGTDTQYF | TGTGCCAGCAGGCTAGCGGGCGGCACAGATACGCAGTATTTT
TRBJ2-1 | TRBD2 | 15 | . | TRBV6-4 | CASSQSGSSYNEQFF | TGTGCCAGCAGTCAAAGCGGGAGCTCCTACAATGAGCAGTTCTTC
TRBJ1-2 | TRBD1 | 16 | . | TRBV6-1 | CASSGTDRGRDYGYTF | TGTGCCAGCAGTGGGACCGACAGGGGACGGGACTATGGCTACACCTTC
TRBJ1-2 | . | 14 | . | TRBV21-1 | CASSPRTGFYGYTF | TGTGCCAGCAGCCCTAGGACAGGGTTCTATGGCTACACCTTC